This TCR beta chain was found in a study of response to subunit inactivated influenza vaccine. This clonotype showed up just a few times. Its target is not known. The V and J ends lost 4 bases and 4 bases respectively, with 11 bases between them. Germline V gives CDR1 MNHEY, CDR2 SVGEGT. This CDR3 comprises 14 residues. MiXCR, run by TCRdb on the RT-PCR reads, gives a single entry per CDR3 protein. The data contain about 520,000 distinct CDR3 sequences, around 7.7% of them singletons. Study observations and caveats: The study's authors posited that every seasonal influenza vaccination enlists few new T cells.

The sample consisted of PBMCs from blood, taken around 25 months after vaccination. The origin of this receptor is a man aged 50 to 69 who received an inactivated influenza vaccine. The rearrangement uses TRBV6-2 or TRBV6-3 and TRBJ1-3; D uncertain. CDR3 DNA sequence: TGTGCCAGCAGTTCGGCGGGGAGAGGAAACACCATATATTTT. Protein sequence: CASSSAGRGNTIYF.